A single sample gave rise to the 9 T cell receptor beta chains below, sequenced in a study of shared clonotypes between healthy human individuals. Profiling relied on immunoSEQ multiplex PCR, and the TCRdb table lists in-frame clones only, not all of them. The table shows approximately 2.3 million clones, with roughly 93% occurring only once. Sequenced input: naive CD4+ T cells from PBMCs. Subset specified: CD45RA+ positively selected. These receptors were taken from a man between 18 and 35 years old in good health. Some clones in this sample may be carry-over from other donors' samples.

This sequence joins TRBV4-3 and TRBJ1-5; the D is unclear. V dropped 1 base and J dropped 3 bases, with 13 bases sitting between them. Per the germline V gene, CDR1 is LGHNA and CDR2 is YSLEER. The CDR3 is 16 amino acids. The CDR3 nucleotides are TGCGCCAGCAGCCAAGTGGCGGGTCCCAACAATCAGCCCCAGCATTTT. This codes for CASSQVAGPNNQPQHF.

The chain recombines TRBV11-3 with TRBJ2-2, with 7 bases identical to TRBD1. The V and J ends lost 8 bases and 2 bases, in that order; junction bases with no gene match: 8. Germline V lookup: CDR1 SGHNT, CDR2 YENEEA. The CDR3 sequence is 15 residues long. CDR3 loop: CASGPGTVNTGELFF. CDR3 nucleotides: TGTGCCAGCGGGCCCGGGACAGTCAACACCGGGGAGCTGTTTTTT.

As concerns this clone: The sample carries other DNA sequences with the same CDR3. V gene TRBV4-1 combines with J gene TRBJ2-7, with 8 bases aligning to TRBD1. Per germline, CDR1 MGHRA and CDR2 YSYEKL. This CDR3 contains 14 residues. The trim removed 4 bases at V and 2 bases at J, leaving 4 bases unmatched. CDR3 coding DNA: TGCGCCAGCAGCCCCGGACAGGGTACCTACGAGCAGTACTTC. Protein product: CASSPGQGTYEQYF.

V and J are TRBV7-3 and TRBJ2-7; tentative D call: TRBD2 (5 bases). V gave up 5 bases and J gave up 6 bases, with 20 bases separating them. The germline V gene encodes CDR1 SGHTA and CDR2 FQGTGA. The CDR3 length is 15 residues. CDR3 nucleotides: TGTGCCAGCAGCCCCCAACCGACCGGGGAATCCGAGCAGTACTTC. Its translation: CASSPQPTGESEQYF.

The CDR3: CASLFRGPYNEQFF. CDR3 in DNA: TGTGCCTCTCTCTTTCGCGGACCCTACAATGAGCAGTTCTTC. The chain has TRBV30 and TRBJ2-1, with D unresolved. CDR3 length: 14 amino acids. V was pared by 7 bases and J by 2 bases, with 15 bases between. CDR1 is GTSNPN and CDR2 is SVGIG in the germline V gene (reference sequence).

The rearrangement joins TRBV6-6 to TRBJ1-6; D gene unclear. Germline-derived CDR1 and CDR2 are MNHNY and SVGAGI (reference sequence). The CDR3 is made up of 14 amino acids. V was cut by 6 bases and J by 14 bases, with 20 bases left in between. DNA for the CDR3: TGTGCCAGCAGCACCACGCGCGACGGCGAGGCCCTCCACTTT. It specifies CASSTTRDGEALHF.

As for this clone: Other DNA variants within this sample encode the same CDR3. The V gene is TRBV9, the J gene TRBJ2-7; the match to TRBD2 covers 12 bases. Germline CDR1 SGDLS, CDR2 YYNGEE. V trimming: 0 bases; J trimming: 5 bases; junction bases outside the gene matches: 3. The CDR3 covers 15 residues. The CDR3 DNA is TGTGCCAGCAGCGTAGAGGGACTAGCGGGCGACGAGCAGTACTTC. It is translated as CASSVEGLAGDEQYF.

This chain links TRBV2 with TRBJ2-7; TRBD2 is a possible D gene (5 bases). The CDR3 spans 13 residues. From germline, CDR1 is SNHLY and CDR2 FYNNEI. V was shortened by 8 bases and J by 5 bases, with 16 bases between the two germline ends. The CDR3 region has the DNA TGTGCCAGCCTAGCCTTATTCCTAGACGAGCAGTACTTC. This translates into CASLALFLDEQYF.

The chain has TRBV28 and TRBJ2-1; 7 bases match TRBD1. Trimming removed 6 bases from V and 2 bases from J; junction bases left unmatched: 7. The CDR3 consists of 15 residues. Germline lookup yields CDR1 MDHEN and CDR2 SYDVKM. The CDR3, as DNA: TGTGCCAGCAGCCCCGGGACAGATCCCTACAATGAGCAGTTCTTC. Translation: CASSPGTDPYNEQFF.